What follows are 4 T cell receptor beta chains derived from one specimen sequenced in a study of neurological immune-mediated disorders. TCRdb recomputed calls from the 5' RACE reads with MiXCR, one row per CDR3 protein. The sample includes approximately 50,000 distinct CDR3 sequences, approximately 9.2% of them seen just once. Time point here: longitudinal time-point 3. Sequenced sample: PBMCs. Receptors originate from a woman aged 40 to 50 in good health.

There are many counts of this clonotype. This sequence joins TRBV15 and TRBJ2-1; unclear D gene. The CDR3 covers 14 residues. The germline V and J ends were trimmed by 0 bases and 12 bases, with 15 bases remaining between them. CDR1 is LNHNV and CDR2 is YYDKDF in the germline V gene (reference sequence). CDR3 amino acids: CATSRDPEPVVQFF. As DNA, the CDR3 is TGTGCCACCAGCAGAGATCCGGAGCCCGTGGTGCAGTTCTTC.

This clonotype has a count of ten or more. The chain is built from TRBV11-2 and TRBJ1-6; D not resolved. Germline CDR1 SGHAT, CDR2 FQNNGV. The CDR3 spans 16 residues. V shed 3 bases and J shed 1 base, with 10 bases lying between them. The CDR3 loop is CASSFSQYSYNSPLHF. DNA of the CDR3: TGTGCCAGCAGCTTTAGCCAGTATTCCTATAATTCACCCCTCCACTTT.

There are many counts of this clonotype. The chain recombines TRBV7-2 with TRBJ2-1; D is possibly TRBD2 (6 bases). Deletions cut 1 base from V and 10 bases from J, with 14 bases between. The CDR3 has 14 amino acids. CDR1 SGHTA and CDR2 FQGNSA come from the germline V gene. The DNA for the CDR3 is TGTGCCAGCAGCTTAGGAACCGTTCGGGGGGAGCAGTTCTTC. Encoded protein: CASSLGTVRGEQFF.

This clonotype was detected many times. This CDR3 reads CASSLGGRGLYTF. CDR3 bases: TGTGCCAGCAGCTTAGGCGGCCGAGGACTCTACACCTTC. The chain uses TRBV7-9 and TRBJ1-2; D is unclear. Germline V gene lookup returns CDR1 SEHNR and CDR2 FQNEAQ (reference sequence). V was clipped by 1 base and J by 10 bases, with 13 bases between them. The CDR3 is 13 residues long.